Here is one T cell receptor beta chain with its context. The table lists this clonotype with a few counts. This clone's antigen is unknown. Base qualities are not at hand, and no much larger clone is one base apart. This specimen belongs to a study of response to subunit inactivated influenza vaccine (dated by TCRdb to 2016 to 2018). At the level of the whole study: Deep quantitative profiling of the T cell receptor repertoire was used in the study to follow responses to a trivalent subunit inactivated influenza vaccine.

The method behind the library was RT-PCR. Sequencing was performed on an Illumina HiSeq 2500. TCRdb cleaned the public reads at Q25 with fastp, built clones with MiXCR and kept in-frame beta chains. Each CDR3 protein gets just one entry, which takes the most common genes and DNA from the rows behind it. This sample lists hundreds of thousands of distinct CDR3 sequences; about 10% were detected once. The ten largest make up about 10% of the sample. Study-wide findings and limitations: The authors suggested that each seasonal influenza vaccination may recruit only a limited number of new T cells.

CDR1 and CDR2 were assigned from the germline V gene as LGHNA and YNFKEQ. Unmatched junction bases come to 6, with V trimmed by 1 base and J by 7 bases. Reading from cysteine to phenylalanine, the CDR3 counts 16 amino acids. CDR3 DNA is the only sequence kept; it has 48 bases, read in frame from the first base. These data were likewise used in another study, on T cells expressing NK-cell markers. From that second study: 5'RACE template switching, by which a universal primer site and unique molecular identifiers were added, was used to make TCR beta cDNA libraries. In sorted CD3+CD56+NKG2C+, CD3+CD56+NKG2C- and CD3+CD56-NKG2C+ T-cell subsets from roughly 8 donors, TCR beta-chain repertoires were profiled. Of the eight sequenced donors, seven were found to be HCMV-seropositive and one was found to be HCMV-seronegative. In several experiments an anti-gammadeltaTCR antibody was added to restrict sorting to alphabetaTCR-expressing T cells. For six donors, the dominant CD3+CD56+NKG2C+ clonotypes were among the top 10 CD8+ clonotypes and accounted for about 1.0-7.5% of CD8+ T cells. Those dominant clonotypes were again the most abundant among CD3+CD56-NKG2C+ cells in a few donors, at 28.3-60.1%. Whether the expanded NKG2C-expressing T cell clones were specific for HCMV antigens was left unclear. Randomly selected healthy volunteers, three men and five women, were used as the eight sequenced donors. To determine HCMV serostatus, a commercial ELISA kit was used to detect HCMV-specific IgG in serum. Peripheral blood mononuclear cells were isolated from blood by Ficoll density gradient centrifugation. Bulk peripheral blood T-cell repertoires were additionally sequenced from unsorted PBMC for 5 or 6 donors. Synthesis of cDNA was primed from the TCR beta constant segment and was followed by two consecutive PCR amplification steps. Sequencing of the libraries produced 2 x 150 bp reads on Illumina HiSeq 2000/2500, MiSeq or NextSeq. MIGEC was used to demultiplex reads and group the reads by UMI, and MiTCR was used to assemble and quantify clonotypes. To exclude erroneous sequences, any TCR cDNA sequence not supported by at least two reads was discarded. Downstream repertoire analysis used the tcR package, and clonotypes were matched across fractions by CDR3 nucleotide sequence plus V segment. VDJmatch was used to annotate antigen specificity against VDJdb, with one amino acid substitution in CDR3 allowed.

The receptor's source is a man between 45 and 60 years old who received an inactivated influenza vaccine. Donor details come from another sample of the same person, matched by shared clones. The chain employs TRBV4-2 and TRBJ2-1, and 11 bases in between align with TRBD2. This specimen consisted of PBMCs from blood, obtained on the day of vaccination. The DNA is as follows: TGTGCCAGCAGCCAAGTGTCCCTAGCGGGAGGAAATGAGCAGTTCTTC. Its product reads: CASSQVSLAGGNEQFF.